This entry is about one T cell receptor (beta chain). Its specificity is unknown. This CDR3 is also generated by other DNA sequences in the sample. This CDR3 has 14 residues. CDR1 SGHNT and CDR2 YENEEA come from the germline V gene. The trim removed 1 base at V and 4 bases at J, leaving 4 bases unmatched. The sample originates from a study of cytomegalovirus exposure and HLA in healthy donors. Study-level points and caveats: In a later analysis, CMV-associated beta chains were mostly HLA-associated, it appeared.

60 Vbeta and 13 Jbeta primers were used in PCR. Sequenced by immunoSEQ multiplex PCR; TCRdb stores in-frame clones only, minus some. The sample table includes 120,000 to 150,000 clones. The receptor was isolated from a woman aged 45-60 years in good health and CMV-seronegative. Material: PBMCs. V usage is TRBV11-3 and J usage is TRBJ2-7; 7 positions agree with TRBD2. The chain's CDR3 is CASSLGGSGYEQYF. In DNA form, the CDR3 reads TGTGCCAGCAGCTTAGGCGGGAGTGGGTACGAGCAGTACTTC.